This T cell receptor (beta chain) emerged from a study of blood T cell repertoires in COVID-19. Across the whole study: T cells, B-cell-depleted T cells, or PBMCs provided the cDNA or gDNA that served as material.

Per the original methods: Amplification of reference gene primers was used by the study to estimate nucleated cell counts. Produced via immunoSEQ multiplex PCR; TCRdb's table is partial and in-frame only. The D gene and trimming were derived from the DNA, and the V and J assignments and clone size from that table. The table lists 300,000 to 450,000 clones, around 87% of them singletons. The CDR3 is made up of 15 amino acids. With 5 bases clipped from V and 4 bases from J, the junction kept 5 bases outside the gene matches. Germline CDR1 SGHVS, CDR2 FQNEAQ. Enrollment of patients from Seattle took place during active infection, with longitudinal follow-up.

This chain joins TRBV7-8 and TRBJ2-1; 10 bases map to TRBD1. The receptor's source is a woman in her thirties with COVID-19, enrolled during active disease. Material for sequencing was peripheral blood. As DNA, the CDR3 is TGTGCCAGCAGCCGTCCGGGACAGGGGTACAATGAGCAGTTCTTC. As protein: CASSRPGQGYNEQFF.